This TCR beta chain was recovered during a study of T and B cells in COVID-19 patients. Multiplex PCR with BIOMED2 TRB-A/B primer pools amplified TRB rearrangements. TCRdb ran MiXCR on the multiplex PCR reads and lists one entry per CDR3 protein. The table lists approximately 3,700 distinct CDR3 sequences, roughly 24% of them singletons, with 19% in the top ten. This CDR3 spans 15 amino acids. Trimming took off 2 bases at V and 6 bases at J, with 16 bases between the two ends. Germline CDR1 and CDR2: MNHEY and SVGEGT. This clonotype has a count of ten or more. Blood genomic DNA input for TRB amplification was roughly 250-500 ng.

The specimen was blood. The V gene is TRBV6-2 or TRBV6-3, the J gene TRBJ1-2, with D tentatively TRBD1 (6 bases). The clonotype originates from a human donor with active COVID-19. This CDR3 reads CASSYPIGQGNGYTF. The CDR3 nucleotides read TGTGCCAGCAGTTACCCGATAGGGCAGGGGAATGGCTACACCTTC.